This TCR beta chain was recovered during a study of blood T cell repertoires in COVID-19 (dated by TCRdb to about 2020). Describing the broader study: Samples from collaborators originated in the United States, Italy and Spain and spanned both the acute and convalescent phases of COVID-19. The material from the prospective study consisted of cDNA or gDNA derived from T cells, B-cell-depleted T cells, or PBMCs. Deeply sampled blood TCRbeta repertoires from subjects exposed to, actively infected with, or recovered from COVID-19 were included in the dataset. The repertoires were released in a freely available public database intended as a resource for research on the immune response to SARS-CoV-2. The samples were drawn from two sources: the first 160 participants of the ongoing ImmuneRACE study, and approximately 1,300 subjects contributed by 6 global collaborators. The sample metadata nearly always contained a de-identified subject ID, COVID-19 status, age in years and sex. Where available, HLA class I and class II types were taken from metadata supplied by the sample provider and were not determined by assay-based typing.

In regard to this clone: Its antigen is unknown. Nothing much larger sits one base from this clone, and base qualities are not available.

According to the germline V gene, CDR1 reads MGHDK and CDR2 reads SYGVNS. V loses 5 bases, J loses 4 bases, and the germline ends lie 9 bases apart. The CDR3, cysteine through phenylalanine, is 14 amino acids long. CDR3 DNA only is kept here, 42 bases in frame from base 1. General study outcomes and caveats: The amount of clinical and demographic metadata varied by source and participant and was provided uncurated.

TCRbeta CDR3 regions were amplified from genomic DNA using the immunoSEQ Assay, a bias-controlled multiplex PCR. As for the authors' bioinformatics: The number of nucleated cells in each sample was estimated from the amplification of reference gene primers within the assay. Sequence reads were collapsed and filtered to measure the absolute abundance of every unique TCRbeta CDR3 rearrangement. For each sample, productive Simpson clonality was calculated as the square root of Simpson's diversity index over productive rearrangements. In its TCRdb copy, this immuneACCESS table keeps in-frame sequences only and misses some clones. Where compared with another copy, unresolved V genes explain less than half of these, and the others have no known cause. V, J and clone size are taken as reported in that table, and D and trimming were inferred from the DNA itself. The sample contains more than 250,000 clones, around 87% of them found a single time. The biggest ten clones account for around 3.6% of the sample.

Collaborating institutions collected whole blood in K2EDTA tubes following their own protocols. For TCRbeta analysis, collaborators shipped samples in one of three forms: frozen whole blood, isolated PBMCs, or DNA extracted from either of those sample types. The specimen sequenced was peripheral blood. The source of this sequence is a man aged 18 to 30 with active or convalescent COVID-19. The rearrangement joined TRBV25-1 to TRBJ2-6, with no reliable assignment of the D segment. The DNA is TGTGCCAGCAGTAAAAAGGAGGGGGCCAACGTCCTGACTTTC. This is translated as CASSKKEGANVLTF. Supplemented by the reference TRBV25-1 and TRBJ2-6 proteins around the CDR3, the complete variable domain is EADIYQTPRYLVIGTGKKITLECSQTMGHDKMYWYQQDPGMELHLIHYSYGVNSTEKGDLSSESTVSRIRTEHFPLTLESARPSHTSQYLCASSKKEGANVLTFGAGSRLTVL.